This T cell receptor (beta chain) stems from a study of blood T cell repertoires in COVID-19. Cohorts were based on clinical histories the participants reported. Donors of Cohort 3 who recovered were those that had two negative PCRs, clearance, or symptom resolution. The CDR3 has 13 amino acids. V lost 6 bases and J lost 1, with 12 bases in between. Germline CDR1 and CDR2: SQVTM and ANQGSEA. Per the original methods: Reference gene primer amplification yielded estimated nucleated cell counts. Assay: immunoSEQ multiplex PCR; the TCRdb copy retains only in-frame clones and omits some. The V and J calls and clone size are taken from that table; D and trimming were inferred from the DNA. The table lists about 470,000 clones, around 90% of them singletons.

The TCR sequence derives from a woman younger than 35 who had recovered from COVID-19. Sequenced sample: PBMCs or T cells enriched from blood (not recorded which). This chain joins TRBV29-1 and TRBJ1-1; possibly TRBD1 for D (5 bases). In nucleotides, the CDR3 is TGCAGCGTGACCGGGGGGAGGAACACTGAAGCTTTCTTT. Protein: CSVTGGRNTEAFF.